This T cell receptor (beta chain) emerged from a study of vaccination and CD4 T cells after COVID-19. This clonotype was seen a handful of times. As yet, its antigen is unknown. Scientists ran DNA taken from cultured CD4+ T cells through the Oncomine TCR Beta short-read assay for sequencing. Using its own MiXCR run on the PCR reads, TCRdb lists one record per CDR3 protein. The sample has about 13,000 distinct CDR3 sequences, approximately 69% seen once; the top ten hold approximately 31%. The CDR3 has 13 residues. Trimming pared 6 bases from V and 4 bases from J, leaving 12 bases between. CDR1 SGHTA and CDR2 FQGNSA come from the germline V gene. Regarding treatment: 10-day PBMC culture with coronavirus spike peptide pools or control peptides (ViraFEST assay).

This clonotype was obtained from a human donor who had recovered from COVID-19. This chain uses TRBV7-2 with TRBJ1-2; unclear D gene. The sequenced material came from CD4+ T cells from blood, cultured in vitro. CDR3 DNA sequence: TGTGCCAGCAGTCCCCGGGAGGGCTATGGCTACACCTTC. This gives the protein CASSPREGYGYTF.